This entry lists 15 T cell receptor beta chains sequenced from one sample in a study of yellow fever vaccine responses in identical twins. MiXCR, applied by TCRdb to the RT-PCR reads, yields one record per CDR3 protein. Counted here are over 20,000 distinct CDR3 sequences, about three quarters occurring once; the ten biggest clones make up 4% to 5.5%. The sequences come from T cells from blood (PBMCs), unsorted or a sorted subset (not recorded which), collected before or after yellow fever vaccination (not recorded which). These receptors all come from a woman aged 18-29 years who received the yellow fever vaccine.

Written as DNA, the CDR3 is TGCAGCGCCAGGACAGTGAACACTGAAGCTTTCTTT. Translated, it gives CSARTVNTEAFF. The rearrangement links TRBV29-1 to TRBJ1-1; D perhaps matches TRBD1 (6 bases). From germline, CDR1 is SQVTM and CDR2 ANQGSEA. V was clipped by 7 bases and J by 0 bases, with 9 bases between them. The CDR3 runs 12 residues.

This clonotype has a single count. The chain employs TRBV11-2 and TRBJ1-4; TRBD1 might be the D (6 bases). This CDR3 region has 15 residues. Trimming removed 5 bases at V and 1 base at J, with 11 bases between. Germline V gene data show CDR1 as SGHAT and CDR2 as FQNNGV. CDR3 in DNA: TGTGCCAGCAGCGAGGCACAGGGAACTAATGAAAAACTGTTTTTT. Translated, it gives CASSEAQGTNEKLFF.

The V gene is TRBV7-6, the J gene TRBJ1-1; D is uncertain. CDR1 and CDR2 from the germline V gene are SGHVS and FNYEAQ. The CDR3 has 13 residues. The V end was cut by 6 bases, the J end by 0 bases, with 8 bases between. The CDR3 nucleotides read TGTGCCAGCAGTTTGGGCATGAACACTGAAGCTTTCTTT. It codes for CASSLGMNTEAFF.

The CDR3 DNA reads as TGTGCCAGTAGTTCAGGGTACTCACCCCTCCACTTT. It codes for CASSSGYSPLHF. The rearrangement links TRBV19 to TRBJ1-6; tentative D call: TRBD1 (5 bases). V lost 5 bases and J 10 bases, leaving 9 bases between the germline ends. This CDR3 spans 12 amino acids. Per germline, CDR1 LNHDA and CDR2 SQIVND (reference sequence).

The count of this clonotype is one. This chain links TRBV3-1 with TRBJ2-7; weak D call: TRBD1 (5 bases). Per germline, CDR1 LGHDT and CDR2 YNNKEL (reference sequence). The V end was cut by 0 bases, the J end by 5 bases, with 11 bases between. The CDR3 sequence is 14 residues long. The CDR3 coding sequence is TGTGCCAGCAGCCAAGACCCGCCAGGGCACGAGCAGTACGTC. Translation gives CASSQDPPGHEQYV.

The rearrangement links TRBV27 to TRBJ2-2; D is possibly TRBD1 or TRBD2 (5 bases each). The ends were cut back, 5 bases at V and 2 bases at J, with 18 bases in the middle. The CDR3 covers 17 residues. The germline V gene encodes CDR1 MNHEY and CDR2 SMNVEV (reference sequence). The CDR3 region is CASSQLSGTTNTGELFF. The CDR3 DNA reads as TGTGCCAGCAGTCAACTCTCCGGGACCACCAACACCGGGGAGCTGTTTTTT.

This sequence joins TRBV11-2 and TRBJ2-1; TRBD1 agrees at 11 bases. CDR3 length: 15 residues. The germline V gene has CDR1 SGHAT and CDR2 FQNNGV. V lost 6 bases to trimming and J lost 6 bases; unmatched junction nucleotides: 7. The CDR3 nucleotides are TGTGCCAGCAGAACTACCGGGACAGGGGGCAATGAGCAGTTCTTC. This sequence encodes CASRTTGTGGNEQFF. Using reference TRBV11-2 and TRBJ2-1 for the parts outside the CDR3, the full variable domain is EAGVAQSPRYKIIEKRQSVAFWCNPISGHATLYWYQQILGQGPKLLIQFQNNGVVDDSQLPKDRFSAERLKGVDSTLKIQPAKLEDSAVYLCASRTTGTGGNEQFFGPGTRLTVL.

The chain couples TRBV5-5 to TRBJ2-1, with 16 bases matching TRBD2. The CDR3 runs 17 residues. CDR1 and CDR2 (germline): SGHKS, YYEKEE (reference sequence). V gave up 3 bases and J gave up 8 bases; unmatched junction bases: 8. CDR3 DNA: TGTGCCAGCAGCTATACCGGGACTAGCGGGAGGGCCGATGAGCAGTTCTTC. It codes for CASSYTGTSGRADEQFF.

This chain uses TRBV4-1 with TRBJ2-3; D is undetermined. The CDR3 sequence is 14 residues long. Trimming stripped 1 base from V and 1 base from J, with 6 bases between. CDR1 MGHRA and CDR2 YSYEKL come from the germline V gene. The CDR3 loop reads CASSQVGGTDTQYF. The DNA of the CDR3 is TGCGCCAGCAGCCAAGTAGGTGGCACAGATACGCAGTATTTT.

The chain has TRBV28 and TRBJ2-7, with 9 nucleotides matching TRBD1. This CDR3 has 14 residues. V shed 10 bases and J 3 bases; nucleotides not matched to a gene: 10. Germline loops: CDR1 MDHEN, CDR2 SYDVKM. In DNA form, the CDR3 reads TGTGCCACTCGGGGACAGGGTTTTTTCTACGAGCAGTACGTC. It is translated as CATRGQGFFYEQYV.

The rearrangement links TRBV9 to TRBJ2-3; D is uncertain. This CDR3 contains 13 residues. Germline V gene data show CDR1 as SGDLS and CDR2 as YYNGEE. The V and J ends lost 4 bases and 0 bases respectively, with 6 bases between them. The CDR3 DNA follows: TGTGCCAGCAGCTCCGGGAGCACAGATACGCAGTATTTT. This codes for CASSSGSTDTQYF. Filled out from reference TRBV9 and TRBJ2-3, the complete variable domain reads DSGVTQTPKHLITATGQRVTLRCSPRSGDLSVYWYQQSLDQGLQFLIQYYNGEERAKGNILERFSAQQFPDLHSELNLSSLELGDSALYFCASSSGSTDTQYFGPGTRLTVL.

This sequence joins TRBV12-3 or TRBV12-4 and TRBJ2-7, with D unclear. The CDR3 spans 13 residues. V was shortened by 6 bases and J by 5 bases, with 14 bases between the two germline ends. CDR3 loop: CASSQSPTHEQYF. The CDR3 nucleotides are TGTGCCAGCAGCCAGAGTCCTACCCACGAGCAGTACTTC.

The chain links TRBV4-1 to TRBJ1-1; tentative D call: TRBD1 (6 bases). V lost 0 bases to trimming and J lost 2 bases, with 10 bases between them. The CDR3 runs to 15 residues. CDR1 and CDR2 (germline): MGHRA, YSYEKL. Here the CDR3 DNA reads TGCGCCAGCAGCCAAGAGGGGACAACAAACACTGAAGCTTTCTTT. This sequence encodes CASSQEGTTNTEAFF.

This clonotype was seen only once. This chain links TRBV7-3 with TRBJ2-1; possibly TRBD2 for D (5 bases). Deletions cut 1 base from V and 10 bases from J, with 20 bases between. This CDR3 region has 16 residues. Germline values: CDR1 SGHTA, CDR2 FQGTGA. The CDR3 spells CASSLSSSMGFGEQFF. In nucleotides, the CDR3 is TGTGCCAGCAGCTTAAGTTCTAGCATGGGGTTTGGGGAGCAGTTCTTC.

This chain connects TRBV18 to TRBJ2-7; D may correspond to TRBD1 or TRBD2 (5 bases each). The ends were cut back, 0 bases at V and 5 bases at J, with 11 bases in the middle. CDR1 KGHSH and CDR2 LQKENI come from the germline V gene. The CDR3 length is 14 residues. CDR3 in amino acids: CASSPPRGEHEQYF. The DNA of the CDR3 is TGTGCCAGCTCACCACCGAGGGGAGAACACGAGCAGTACTTC.